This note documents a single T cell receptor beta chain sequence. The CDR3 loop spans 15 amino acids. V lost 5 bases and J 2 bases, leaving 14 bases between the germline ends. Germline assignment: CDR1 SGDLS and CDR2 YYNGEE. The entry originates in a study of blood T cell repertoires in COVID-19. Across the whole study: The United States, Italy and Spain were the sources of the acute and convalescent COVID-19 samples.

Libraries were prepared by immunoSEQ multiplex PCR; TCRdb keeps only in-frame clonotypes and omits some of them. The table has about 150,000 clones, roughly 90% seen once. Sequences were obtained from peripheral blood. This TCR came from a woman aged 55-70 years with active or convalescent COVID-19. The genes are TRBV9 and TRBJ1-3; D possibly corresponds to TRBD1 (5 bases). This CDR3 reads CASSFGEGTGNTIYF. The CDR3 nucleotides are TGTGCCAGCAGTTTCGGGGAGGGGACTGGAAACACCATATATTTT. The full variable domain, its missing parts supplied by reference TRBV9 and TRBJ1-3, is DSGVTQTPKHLITATGQRVTLRCSPRSGDLSVYWYQQSLDQGLQFLIQYYNGEERAKGNILERFSAQQFPDLHSELNLSSLELGDSALYFCASSFGEGTGNTIYFGEGSWLTVV.